Listed below are T cell receptor beta chains from one sample, sequenced in a study of CD8 T cells in ankylosing spondylitis. TCRdb ran MiXCR on the 5' RACE reads and lists one entry per CDR3 protein. The data contain approximately 240,000 distinct CDR3 sequences, 20% to 30% of them seen just once; the ten biggest clones take up roughly 0.67%. The source material was blood, either unsorted or a sorted T cell fraction (not recorded which). These receptors were collected from a male donor with ankylosing spondylitis or in good health (not recorded which). CDR3s include the opening cysteine and the closing phenylalanine or tryptophan. D genes are given only for firm matches. Size tells how often a clone was seen (once, few, many) or the class of an expanded clone, and some rows leave it out.

j_call: TRBJ2-4
cdr3_length: 16
clone_size: few
v_call: TRBV7-2
d_call: TRBD2
cdr3_aa: CASSPIAGGAKNIQYF
cdr3_nt: TGTGCCAGCAGCCCTATAGCGGGGGGGGCCAAAAACATTCAGTACTTC

j_call: TRBJ2-2
cdr3_length: 13
clone_size: many
v_call: TRBV29-1
d_call: .
cdr3_aa: CSVGQGVVGELFF
cdr3_nt: TGCAGCGTTGGGCAGGGTGTGGTCGGGGAGCTGTTTTTT

j_call: TRBJ2-4
cdr3_length: 14
clone_size: once
v_call: TRBV6-1
d_call: TRBD1
cdr3_aa: CASSLPGQKDIQYF
cdr3_nt: TGTGCCAGCAGTCTGCCGGGACAGAAAGACATTCAGTACTTC

j_call: TRBJ2-7
cdr3_length: 18
clone_size: few
v_call: TRBV7-3
d_call: TRBD2
cdr3_aa: CASSSYPPSGGLSYEQYF
cdr3_nt: TGTGCCAGCAGCTCATACCCGCCGAGCGGGGGACTCTCCTACGAGCAGTACTTC

j_call: TRBJ2-1
cdr3_length: 16
clone_size: few
v_call: TRBV24-1
d_call: .
cdr3_aa: CATSDSRFRRHNEQFF
cdr3_nt: TGTGCCACCAGTGATTCACGGTTCCGAAGGCACAATGAGCAGTTCTTC

j_call: TRBJ1-2
cdr3_length: 13
clone_size: few
v_call: TRBV20-1
d_call: TRBD1
cdr3_aa: CSAPTGTAYGYTF
cdr3_nt: TGCAGTGCACCGACCGGGACAGCCTATGGCTACACCTTC

j_call: TRBJ2-7
cdr3_length: 15
clone_size: .
v_call: TRBV29-1
d_call: TRBD1
cdr3_aa: CSVGKGQGASYEQYF
cdr3_nt: TGCAGCGTTGGGAAGGGACAGGGGGCGTCCTACGAGCAGTACTTC

j_call: TRBJ2-7
cdr3_length: 14
clone_size: .
v_call: TRBV25-1
d_call: TRBD1
cdr3_aa: CASSDPTGGYEQYF
cdr3_nt: TGTGCCAGCAGTGATCCGACAGGGGGCTACGAGCAGTACTTC

j_call: TRBJ2-1
cdr3_length: 14
clone_size: .
v_call: TRBV28
d_call: .
cdr3_aa: CASTLGGSYNEQFF
cdr3_nt: TGTGCCAGCACCCTAGGGGGCTCCTACAATGAGCAGTTCTTC

j_call: TRBJ1-5
cdr3_length: 13
clone_size: many
v_call: TRBV7-6
d_call: .
cdr3_aa: CASSFTDTQPQHF
cdr3_nt: TGTGCCAGCAGCTTTACAGATACTCAGCCCCAGCATTTT

j_call: TRBJ2-1
cdr3_length: 14
clone_size: .
v_call: TRBV6-5
d_call: .
cdr3_aa: CASSYWDKSNEQFF
cdr3_nt: TGTGCCAGCAGTTACTGGGACAAGAGCAATGAGCAGTTCTTC

j_call: TRBJ1-2
cdr3_length: 11
clone_size: few
v_call: TRBV20-1
d_call: .
cdr3_aa: CSARGAAGYTF
cdr3_nt: TGCAGTGCTAGAGGGGCAGCGGGCTACACCTTC

j_call: TRBJ2-1
cdr3_length: 15
clone_size: .
v_call: TRBV7-2
d_call: TRBD1
cdr3_aa: CASSLGGQAYNEQFF
cdr3_nt: TGTGCCAGCAGCCTCGGTGGACAGGCTTACAATGAGCAGTTCTTC

j_call: TRBJ2-1
cdr3_length: 14
clone_size: few
v_call: TRBV20-1
d_call: TRBD2
cdr3_aa: CSARSAGVENEQFF
cdr3_nt: TGCAGTGCTAGATCAGCGGGGGTTGAGAATGAGCAGTTCTTC

j_call: TRBJ1-2
cdr3_length: 16
clone_size: .
v_call: TRBV12-3/TRBV12-4
d_call: .
cdr3_aa: CASRPHRDVGNYGYTF
cdr3_nt: TGTGCCAGCAGACCCCACCGGGACGTCGGGAACTATGGCTACACCTTC

j_call: TRBJ1-2
cdr3_length: 15
clone_size: .
v_call: TRBV24-1
d_call: .
cdr3_aa: CATSGQNGYDYGYTF
cdr3_nt: TGTGCCACCAGTGGCCAGAACGGGTACGACTATGGCTACACCTTC

j_call: TRBJ2-7
cdr3_length: 14
clone_size: many
v_call: TRBV5-1
d_call: TRBD1
cdr3_aa: CASSSDRGSYEQYF
cdr3_nt: TGCGCCAGCAGCTCGGACAGGGGGTCCTACGAGCAGTACTTC

j_call: TRBJ1-2
cdr3_length: 12
clone_size: many
v_call: TRBV29-1
d_call: .
cdr3_aa: CSVIGSNYGYTF
cdr3_nt: TGCAGCGTGATCGGGTCAAACTATGGCTACACCTTC

j_call: TRBJ2-3
cdr3_length: 14
clone_size: many
v_call: TRBV10-3
d_call: .
cdr3_aa: CATRESGGQDTQYF
cdr3_nt: TGTGCCACCCGAGAATCGGGGGGCCAAGATACGCAGTATTTT

j_call: TRBJ2-3
cdr3_length: 16
clone_size: .
v_call: TRBV20-1
d_call: .
cdr3_aa: CSAYTSIAPPVDTQYF
cdr3_nt: TGCAGTGCTTACACCAGTATAGCCCCCCCCGTAGATACGCAGTATTTT

j_call: TRBJ1-2
cdr3_length: 13
clone_size: many
v_call: TRBV20-1
d_call: .
cdr3_aa: CSATAGQGHGYTF
cdr3_nt: TGCAGTGCTACCGCAGGGCAGGGACATGGCTACACCTTC

j_call: TRBJ2-1
cdr3_length: 13
clone_size: few
v_call: TRBV29-1
d_call: .
cdr3_aa: CSVEDLAGNEQFF
cdr3_nt: TGCAGCGTTGAAGATCTGGCGGGAAATGAGCAGTTCTTC

j_call: TRBJ2-7
cdr3_length: 14
clone_size: few
v_call: TRBV5-5
d_call: .
cdr3_aa: CASSYTGSSYEQYF
cdr3_nt: TGTGCCAGCAGCTACACCGGGAGCTCCTACGAGCAGTACTTC

j_call: TRBJ1-5
cdr3_length: 14
clone_size: few
v_call: TRBV12-3/TRBV12-4
d_call: TRBD1
cdr3_aa: CASRSTGVHQPQHF
cdr3_nt: TGTGCCAGCAGGTCGACAGGGGTGCATCAGCCCCAGCATTTT

j_call: TRBJ2-7
cdr3_length: 15
clone_size: .
v_call: TRBV4-1
d_call: TRBD2
cdr3_aa: CASSPWGSGGVEQYF
cdr3_nt: TGCGCCAGCAGCCCCTGGGGTAGCGGGGGGGTCGAGCAGTACTTC

j_call: TRBJ2-3
cdr3_length: 14
clone_size: few
v_call: TRBV20-1
d_call: TRBD2
cdr3_aa: CSASAGGGTDTQYF
cdr3_nt: TGCAGTGCTAGTGCGGGGGGAGGGACAGATACGCAGTATTTT

j_call: TRBJ2-3
cdr3_length: 14
clone_size: many
v_call: TRBV25-1
d_call: .
cdr3_aa: CATGRGGRTDTQYF
cdr3_nt: TGTGCCACCGGAAGAGGTGGCCGTACAGATACGCAGTATTTT

j_call: TRBJ1-2
cdr3_length: 13
clone_size: many
v_call: TRBV6-6
d_call: .
cdr3_aa: CASIGATAYGYTF
cdr3_nt: TGTGCCAGCATAGGGGCGACGGCCTATGGCTACACCTTC

j_call: TRBJ2-2
cdr3_length: 18
clone_size: .
v_call: TRBV12-3/TRBV12-4
d_call: .
cdr3_aa: CAITARRGITWNTGELFF
cdr3_nt: TGTGCCATCACCGCCAGGCGGGGAATCACATGGAACACCGGGGAGCTGTTTTTT

j_call: TRBJ2-1
cdr3_length: 15
clone_size: many
v_call: TRBV20-1
d_call: .
cdr3_aa: CSALGLDISYNEQFF
cdr3_nt: TGCAGTGCCCTTGGACTCGATATCTCCTACAATGAGCAGTTCTTC

j_call: TRBJ1-1
cdr3_length: 12
clone_size: many
v_call: TRBV2
d_call: .
cdr3_aa: CASSFENTEAFF
cdr3_nt: TGTGCCAGCAGTTTCGAAAACACTGAAGCTTTCTTT

j_call: TRBJ2-7
cdr3_length: 17
clone_size: few
v_call: TRBV4-2
d_call: TRBD2
cdr3_aa: CASSQENVPGLTSEQYF
cdr3_nt: TGTGCCAGCAGCCAAGAGAATGTCCCGGGACTAACCTCCGAGCAGTACTTC

j_call: TRBJ2-6
cdr3_length: 19
clone_size: .
v_call: TRBV11-2
d_call: .
cdr3_aa: CASSSGRGSHWGGANVLTF
cdr3_nt: TGTGCCAGCAGCTCGGGACGCGGGTCCCACTGGGGTGGGGCCAACGTCCTGACTTTC

j_call: TRBJ2-5
cdr3_length: 13
clone_size: .
v_call: TRBV12-3/TRBV12-4
d_call: .
cdr3_aa: CASSYRAPETQYF
cdr3_nt: TGTGCCAGCAGTTACAGGGCCCCTGAGACCCAGTACTTC

j_call: TRBJ2-5
cdr3_length: 15
clone_size: many
v_call: TRBV6-5
d_call: .
cdr3_aa: CASSYPPGARETQYF
cdr3_nt: TGTGCCAGCAGTTACCCCCCCGGGGCGCGGGAGACCCAGTACTTC

j_call: TRBJ1-6
cdr3_length: 14
clone_size: many
v_call: TRBV20-1
d_call: .
cdr3_aa: CSADSGLPNSPLHF
cdr3_nt: TGCAGTGCTGATTCGGGACTCCCGAATTCACCCCTCCACTTT

j_call: TRBJ2-7
cdr3_length: 15
clone_size: .
v_call: TRBV29-1
d_call: .
cdr3_aa: CSVEDPRAGGYEQYF
cdr3_nt: TGCAGCGTTGAAGATCCTAGGGCAGGGGGGTACGAGCAGTACTTC

j_call: TRBJ2-1
cdr3_length: 18
clone_size: .
v_call: TRBV4-2
d_call: TRBD2
cdr3_aa: CASSQAPLASGDGNEQFF
cdr3_nt: TGTGCCAGCAGCCAAGCTCCCCTTGCTAGCGGAGACGGCAATGAGCAGTTCTTC

j_call: TRBJ2-3
cdr3_length: 15
clone_size: .
v_call: TRBV25-1
d_call: .
cdr3_aa: CASKRAGAHTDTQYF
cdr3_nt: TGTGCCAGCAAGAGGGCGGGGGCCCACACAGATACGCAGTATTTT

j_call: TRBJ2-1
cdr3_length: 18
clone_size: .
v_call: TRBV13
d_call: TRBD2
cdr3_aa: CASSLASVLAGGRNEQFF
cdr3_nt: TGTGCCAGCAGCTTAGCCTCCGTACTAGCGGGGGGGCGAAATGAGCAGTTCTTC

j_call: TRBJ2-3
cdr3_length: 16
clone_size: many
v_call: TRBV29-1
d_call: .
cdr3_aa: CSVEGGGSRARDTQYF
cdr3_nt: TGCAGCGTTGAGGGGGGGGGCAGTCGGGCACGAGATACGCAGTATTTT

j_call: TRBJ1-2
cdr3_length: 14
clone_size: few
v_call: TRBV5-5
d_call: .
cdr3_aa: CASSLEAGAYGYTF
cdr3_nt: TGTGCCAGCAGCTTGGAGGCGGGGGCTTATGGCTACACCTTC

j_call: TRBJ2-3
cdr3_length: 16
clone_size: .
v_call: TRBV20-1
d_call: TRBD2
cdr3_aa: CSARDGGGGRTDTQYF
cdr3_nt: TGCAGTGCTAGAGATGGCGGGGGGGGGAGGACAGATACGCAGTATTTT

j_call: TRBJ2-7
cdr3_length: 15
clone_size: .
v_call: TRBV20-1
d_call: TRBD1
cdr3_aa: CSAVPGTGSPYEQYF
cdr3_nt: TGCAGTGCCGTGCCCGGGACAGGAAGTCCCTACGAGCAGTACTTC

j_call: TRBJ1-1
cdr3_length: 12
clone_size: few
v_call: TRBV5-1
d_call: .
cdr3_aa: CASSSGSGRAFF
cdr3_nt: TGCGCCAGCAGCTCAGGCTCAGGTCGAGCTTTCTTT

j_call: TRBJ2-5
cdr3_length: 11
clone_size: many
v_call: TRBV29-1
d_call: .
cdr3_aa: CSVLEGETQYF
cdr3_nt: TGCAGCGTCCTAGAGGGAGAGACCCAGTACTTC

j_call: TRBJ2-3
cdr3_length: 18
clone_size: .
v_call: TRBV12-3/TRBV12-4
d_call: .
cdr3_aa: CAISLGERRHRGTDTQYF
cdr3_nt: TGTGCCATCAGTTTAGGGGAGAGACGGCATAGGGGCACAGATACGCAGTATTTT

j_call: TRBJ2-7
cdr3_length: 15
clone_size: few
v_call: TRBV20-1
d_call: .
cdr3_aa: CSAIQLGTASYEQYF
cdr3_nt: TGCAGTGCGATACAGTTGGGGACGGCCTCCTACGAGCAGTACTTC

j_call: TRBJ1-1
cdr3_length: 14
clone_size: many
v_call: TRBV20-1
d_call: TRBD1
cdr3_aa: CSAMPGGPNTEAFF
cdr3_nt: TGCAGTGCCATGCCAGGGGGACCGAACACTGAAGCTTTCTTT

j_call: TRBJ2-1
cdr3_length: 15
clone_size: .
v_call: TRBV9
d_call: TRBD1
cdr3_aa: CASSASGGARNEQFF
cdr3_nt: TGTGCCAGCAGCGCGTCAGGGGGCGCACGTAATGAGCAGTTCTTC

j_call: TRBJ2-5
cdr3_length: 13
clone_size: few
v_call: TRBV20-1
d_call: TRBD1
cdr3_aa: CSAPRQGTETQYF
cdr3_nt: TGCAGTGCTCCCAGACAGGGGACGGAGACCCAGTACTTC

j_call: TRBJ2-3
cdr3_length: 13
clone_size: few
v_call: TRBV20-1
d_call: TRBD2
cdr3_aa: CSVGRGSTDTQYF
cdr3_nt: TGCAGTGTGGGGCGGGGGTCCACAGATACGCAGTATTTT